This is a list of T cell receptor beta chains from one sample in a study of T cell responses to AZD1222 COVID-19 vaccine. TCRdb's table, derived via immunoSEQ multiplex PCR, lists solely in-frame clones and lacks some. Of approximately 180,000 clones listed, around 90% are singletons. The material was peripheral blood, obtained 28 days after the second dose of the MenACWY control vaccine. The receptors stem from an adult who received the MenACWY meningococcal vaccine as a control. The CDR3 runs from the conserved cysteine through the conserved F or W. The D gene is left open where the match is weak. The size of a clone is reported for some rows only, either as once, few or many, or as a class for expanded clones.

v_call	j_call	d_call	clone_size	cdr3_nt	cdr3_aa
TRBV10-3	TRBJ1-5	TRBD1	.	TGTGCCATCTCCAATCAGGGGGATGGGGTCCAGCCCCAGCATTTT	CAISNQGDGVQPQHF
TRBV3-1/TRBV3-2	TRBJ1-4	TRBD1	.	TGTGCCAGCAGCCAAGATCCCCCGGGACAGGGAATGGAAAAACTGTTTTTT	CASSQDPPGQGMEKLFF
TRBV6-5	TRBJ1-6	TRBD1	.	TGTGCCAGCAGTTACTTCGGGACAGAGAATTCACCCCTCCACTTT	CASSYFGTENSPLHF
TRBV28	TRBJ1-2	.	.	TGTGCCAGCAGAAGCAGGGAGGAGAGGAGCTACACCTTC	CASRSREERSYTF
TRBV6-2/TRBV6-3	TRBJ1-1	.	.	TGTGCCAGCAGCTCACGTGGTACTGAAGCTTTCTTT	CASSSRGTEAFF
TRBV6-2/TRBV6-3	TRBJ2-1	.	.	TGTGCCAGCAGCCAAAGGGGGGGTGAGCAGTTCTTC	CASSQRGGEQFF
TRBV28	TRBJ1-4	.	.	TGTGCCAGCAGTTTATCGGGATACGGGGATGAAAAACTGTTTTTT	CASSLSGYGDEKLFF
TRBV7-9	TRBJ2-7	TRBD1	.	TGTGCCAGCAGCTTAGCCGTGGGACAGGGGGCGCGCGAGCAGTACTTC	CASSLAVGQGAREQYF
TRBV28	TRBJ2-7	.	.	TGTGCCAGCAGTCCCGCAGGGGACGTCGGTATCTACGAGCAGTACTTC	CASSPAGDVGIYEQYF
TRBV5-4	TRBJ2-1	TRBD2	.	TGTGCCAGCAGCAAGGGGACTAGCGGGCCTATCTACAATGAGCAGTTCTTC	CASSKGTSGPIYNEQFF
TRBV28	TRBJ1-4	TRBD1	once	TGTGCCAGCAGTTCCCGACAGGGCCTGTTTTTT	CASSSRQGLFF
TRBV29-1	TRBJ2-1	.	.	TGCAGCGTTGGGAAGGGGTACAATGAGCAGTTCTTC	CSVGKGYNEQFF
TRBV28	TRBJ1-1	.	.	TGTGCCAGCAGATGGCTGAGCGGCACTGAAGCTTTCTTT	CASRWLSGTEAFF
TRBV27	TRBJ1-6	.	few	TGTGCCAGCAGTTCATGGACCCCGGGAGGATCCTATAATTCACCCCTCCACTTT	CASSSWTPGGSYNSPLHF